This T cell receptor beta chain was identified during a study of T cell responses to AZD1222 COVID-19 vaccine. Notes on the study in general: Repertoire sampling occurred only after the peak T cell response. Breadth and depth of Spike-specific TCRs rose after two AZD1222 doses. Mostly white British, mostly female donors; authors suggested clonal diversity may be underestimated.

Profiling relied on immunoSEQ multiplex PCR, and the TCRdb table lists in-frame clones only, not all of them. Altogether 130,000 to 150,000 clones are present, 80% to 85% being singletons, with the ten largest covering about 4%. Comment on this clone: Its target is unknown.

From germline, CDR1 is SGHTA and CDR2 FQGTGA. The CDR3 loop spans 13 amino acids. The germline V and J ends were trimmed by 5 bases and 2 bases, with 8 bases remaining between them. This clonotype was sampled from an adult in good health. Sequences were derived from peripheral blood, sampled on day 0 of MenACWY control vaccination. The chain recombines TRBV7-3 with TRBJ2-3; no clear D. CDR3 DNA: TGTGCCAGCAGCCGGAGTCCCACAGATACGCAGTATTTT. This sequence encodes CASSRSPTDTQYF.